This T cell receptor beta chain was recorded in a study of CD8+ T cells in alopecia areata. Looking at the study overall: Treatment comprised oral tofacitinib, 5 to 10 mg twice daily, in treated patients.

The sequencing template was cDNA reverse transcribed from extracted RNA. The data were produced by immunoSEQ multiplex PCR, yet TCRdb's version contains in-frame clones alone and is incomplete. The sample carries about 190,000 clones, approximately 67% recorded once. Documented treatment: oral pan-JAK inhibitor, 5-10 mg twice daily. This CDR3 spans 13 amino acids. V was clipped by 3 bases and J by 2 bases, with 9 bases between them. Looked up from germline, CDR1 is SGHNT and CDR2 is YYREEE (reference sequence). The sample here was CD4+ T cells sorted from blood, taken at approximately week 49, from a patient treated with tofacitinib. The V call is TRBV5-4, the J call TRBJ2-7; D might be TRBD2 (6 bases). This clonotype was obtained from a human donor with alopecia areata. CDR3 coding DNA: TGTGCCAGCAGCTGGGACTCCGCCTACGAGCAGTACTTC. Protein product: CASSWDSAYEQYF. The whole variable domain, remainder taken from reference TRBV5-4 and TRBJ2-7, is ETGVTQSPTHLIKTRGQQVTLRCSSQSGHNTVSWYQQALGQGPQFIFQYYREEENGRGNFPPRFSGLQFPNYSSELNVNALELDDSALYLCASSWDSAYEQYFGPGTRLTVT.